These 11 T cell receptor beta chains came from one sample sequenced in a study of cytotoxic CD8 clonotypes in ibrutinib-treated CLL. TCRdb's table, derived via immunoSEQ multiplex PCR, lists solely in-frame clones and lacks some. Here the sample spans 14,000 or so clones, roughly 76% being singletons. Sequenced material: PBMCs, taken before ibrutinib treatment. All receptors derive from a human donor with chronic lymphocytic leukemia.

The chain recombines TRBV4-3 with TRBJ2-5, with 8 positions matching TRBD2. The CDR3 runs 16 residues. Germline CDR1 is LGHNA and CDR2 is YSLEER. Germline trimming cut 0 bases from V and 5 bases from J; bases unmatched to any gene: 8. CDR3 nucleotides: TGCGCCAGCAGCCAAGAACCGGCGGGGGGCGGGGAGACCCAGTACTTC. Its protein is CASSQEPAGGGETQYF.

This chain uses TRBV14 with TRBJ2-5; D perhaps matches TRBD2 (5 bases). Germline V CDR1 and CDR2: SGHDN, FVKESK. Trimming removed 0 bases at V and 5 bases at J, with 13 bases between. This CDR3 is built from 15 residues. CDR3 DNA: TGTGCCAGCAGCCAAGATGGGTTAGCGCGGGAGACCCAGTACTTC. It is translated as CASSQDGLARETQYF. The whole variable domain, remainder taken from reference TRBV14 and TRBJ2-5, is EAGVTQFPSHSVIEKGQTVTLRCDPISGHDNLYWYRRVMGKEIKFLLHFVKESKQDESGMPNNRFLAERTGGTYSTLKVQPAELEDSGVYFCASSQDGLARETQYFGPGTRLLVL.

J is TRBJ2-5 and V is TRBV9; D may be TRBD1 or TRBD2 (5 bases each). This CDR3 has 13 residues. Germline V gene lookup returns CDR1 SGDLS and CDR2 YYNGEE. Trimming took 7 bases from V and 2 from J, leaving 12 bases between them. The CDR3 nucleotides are TGTGCCAGCGCCCCGGGGCCTCAAGAGACCCAGTACTTC. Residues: CASAPGPQETQYF.

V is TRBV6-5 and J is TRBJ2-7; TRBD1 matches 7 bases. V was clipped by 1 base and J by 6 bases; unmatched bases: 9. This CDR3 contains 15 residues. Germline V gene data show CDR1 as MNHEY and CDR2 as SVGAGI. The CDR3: CASSYLGQRNGEQYF. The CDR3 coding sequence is TGTGCCAGCAGTTACTTGGGACAGCGAAACGGCGAGCAGTACTTC.

The CDR3 region has the DNA TGTGCCACCAGCAGCGGTCACCTAGTTGCAACTAATGAAAAACTGTTTTTT. Translating gives CATSSGHLVATNEKLFF. The chain combines TRBV15 with TRBJ1-4; D is unclear. CDR1 and CDR2 from the germline V gene are LNHNV and YYDKDF (reference sequence). Trimming stripped 3 bases from V and 0 bases from J, with 14 bases between. This CDR3 contains 17 residues.

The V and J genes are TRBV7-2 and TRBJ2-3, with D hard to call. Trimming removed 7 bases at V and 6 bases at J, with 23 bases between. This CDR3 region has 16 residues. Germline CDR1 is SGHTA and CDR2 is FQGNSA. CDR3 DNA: TGTGCCAGCACCAATTGGGCCCTAGGCCCAACGGATACGCAGTATTTT. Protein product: CASTNWALGPTDTQYF.

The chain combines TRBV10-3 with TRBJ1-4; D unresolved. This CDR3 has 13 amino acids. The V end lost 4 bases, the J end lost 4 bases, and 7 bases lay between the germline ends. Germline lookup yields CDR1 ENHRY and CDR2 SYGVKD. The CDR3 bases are TGTGCCATCAGTGGGGATGTTAATGAAAAACTGTTTTTT. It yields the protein CAISGDVNEKLFF.

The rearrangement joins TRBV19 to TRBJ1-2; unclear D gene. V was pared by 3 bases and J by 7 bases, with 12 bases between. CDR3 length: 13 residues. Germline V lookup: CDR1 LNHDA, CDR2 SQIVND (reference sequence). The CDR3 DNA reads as TGTGCCAGTAGTATTAACGACGGCGGTGGCTACACCTTC. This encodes CASSINDGGGYTF.

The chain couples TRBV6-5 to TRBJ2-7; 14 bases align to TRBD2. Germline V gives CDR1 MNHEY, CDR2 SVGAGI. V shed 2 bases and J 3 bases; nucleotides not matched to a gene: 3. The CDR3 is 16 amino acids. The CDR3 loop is CASSYGGLAGGYEQYF. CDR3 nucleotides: TGTGCCAGCAGTTACGGAGGACTAGCGGGGGGCTACGAGCAGTACTTC.

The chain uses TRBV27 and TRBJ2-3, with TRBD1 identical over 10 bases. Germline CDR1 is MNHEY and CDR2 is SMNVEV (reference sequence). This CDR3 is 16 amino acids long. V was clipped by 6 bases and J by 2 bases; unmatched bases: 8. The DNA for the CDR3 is TGTGCCAGCAGGAAGGGGGACAGGGGTTACACAGATACGCAGTATTTT. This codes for CASRKGDRGYTDTQYF.

The CDR3 DNA is TGTGCCAGCAGCTTAGGGACCTACGAGCAGTACTTC. As protein: CASSLGTYEQYF. The chain joins TRBV7-9 to TRBJ2-7; no clear D. The CDR3 totals 12 residues. Germline V CDR1 and CDR2: SEHNR, FQNEAQ (reference sequence). Trimming removed 1 base at V and 2 bases at J, with 3 bases between.